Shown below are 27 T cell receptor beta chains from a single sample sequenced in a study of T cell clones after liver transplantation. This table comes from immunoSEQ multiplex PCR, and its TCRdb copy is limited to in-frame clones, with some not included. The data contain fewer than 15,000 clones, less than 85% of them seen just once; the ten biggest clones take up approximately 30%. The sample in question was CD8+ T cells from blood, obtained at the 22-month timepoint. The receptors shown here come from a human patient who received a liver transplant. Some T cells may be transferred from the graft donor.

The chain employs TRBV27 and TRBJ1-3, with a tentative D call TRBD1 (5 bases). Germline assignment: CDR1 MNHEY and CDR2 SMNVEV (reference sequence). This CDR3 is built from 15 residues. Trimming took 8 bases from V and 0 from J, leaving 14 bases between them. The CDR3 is CASREGLGSGNTIYF. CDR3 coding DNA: TGTGCCAGCCGGGAGGGGTTGGGCTCTGGAAACACCATATATTTT.

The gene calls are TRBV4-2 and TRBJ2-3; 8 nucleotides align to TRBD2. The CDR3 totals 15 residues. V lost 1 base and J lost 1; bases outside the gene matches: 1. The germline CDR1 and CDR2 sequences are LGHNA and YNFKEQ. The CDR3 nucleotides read TGTGCCAGCAGCCAAGTGACTAGCGGCACAGATACGCAGTATTTT. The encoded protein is CASSQVTSGTDTQYF.

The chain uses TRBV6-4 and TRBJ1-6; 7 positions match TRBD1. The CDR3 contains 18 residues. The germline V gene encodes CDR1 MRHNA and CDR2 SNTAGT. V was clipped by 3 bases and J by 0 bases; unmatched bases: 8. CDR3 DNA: TGTGCCAGCAGTGAAAGGGGGCAGGGTAGCTCCTATAATTCACCCCTCCACTTT. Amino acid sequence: CASSERGQGSSYNSPLHF.

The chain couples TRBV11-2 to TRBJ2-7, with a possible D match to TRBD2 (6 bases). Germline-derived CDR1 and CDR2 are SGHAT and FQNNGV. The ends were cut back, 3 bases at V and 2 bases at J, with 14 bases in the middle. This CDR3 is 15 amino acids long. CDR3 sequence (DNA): TGTGCCAGCAGCTTGGTCCCTGAGCGGGCCTACGAGCAGTACTTC. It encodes CASSLVPERAYEQYF.

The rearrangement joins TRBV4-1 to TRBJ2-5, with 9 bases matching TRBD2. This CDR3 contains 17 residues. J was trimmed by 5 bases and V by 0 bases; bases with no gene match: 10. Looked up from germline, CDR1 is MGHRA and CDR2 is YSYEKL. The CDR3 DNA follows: TGCGCCAGCAGCCAAGAGTGGCGGGAGGGCCCTACGGAGACCCAGTACTTC. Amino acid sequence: CASSQEWREGPTETQYF.

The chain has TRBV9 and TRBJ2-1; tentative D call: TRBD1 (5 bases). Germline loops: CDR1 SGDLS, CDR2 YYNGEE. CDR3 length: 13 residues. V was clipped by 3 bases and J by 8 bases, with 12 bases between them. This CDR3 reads CASSADQGYEQFF. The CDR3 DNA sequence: TGTGCCAGCAGCGCGGATCAGGGCTATGAGCAGTTCTTC.

The CDR3 sequence: CASSSQGNEQFF. The CDR3 DNA follows: TGTGCCAGCAGCTCACAGGGAAATGAGCAGTTCTTC. This chain uses TRBV7-3 with TRBJ2-1; possible D gene TRBD1, 6 bases. V lost 4 bases and J 7 bases, leaving 8 bases between the germline ends. This CDR3 contains 12 residues. The germline V gene has CDR1 SGHTA and CDR2 FQGTGA.

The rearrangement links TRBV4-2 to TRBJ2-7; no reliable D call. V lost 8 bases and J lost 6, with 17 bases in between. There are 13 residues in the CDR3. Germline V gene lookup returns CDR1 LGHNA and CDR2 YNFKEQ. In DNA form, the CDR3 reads TGTGCCAGCGAAGGCTATCGACGAGCCGAGCAGTACTTC. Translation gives CASEGYRRAEQYF.

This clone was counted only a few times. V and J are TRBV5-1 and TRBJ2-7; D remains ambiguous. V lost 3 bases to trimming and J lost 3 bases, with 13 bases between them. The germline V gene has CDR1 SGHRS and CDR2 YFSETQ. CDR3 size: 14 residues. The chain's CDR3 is CASSSSNIYYEQYF. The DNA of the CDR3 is TGCGCCAGCAGCTCATCGAACATTTACTACGAGCAGTACTTC. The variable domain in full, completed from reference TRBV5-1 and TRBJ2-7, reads KAGVTQTPRYLIKTRGQQVTLSCSPISGHRSVSWYQQTPGQGLQFLFEYFSETQRNKGNFPGRFSGRQFSNSRSEMNVSTLELGDSALYLCASSSSNIYYEQYFGPGTRLTVT.

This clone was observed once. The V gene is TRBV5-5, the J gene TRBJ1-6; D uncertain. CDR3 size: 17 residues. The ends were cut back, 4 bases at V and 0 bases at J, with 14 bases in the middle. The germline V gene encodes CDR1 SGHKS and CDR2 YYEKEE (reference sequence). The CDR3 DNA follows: TGTGCCAGCAGCCTAGGTACAGCGAGCTCCTATAATTCACCCCTCCACTTT. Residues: CASSLGTASSYNSPLHF.

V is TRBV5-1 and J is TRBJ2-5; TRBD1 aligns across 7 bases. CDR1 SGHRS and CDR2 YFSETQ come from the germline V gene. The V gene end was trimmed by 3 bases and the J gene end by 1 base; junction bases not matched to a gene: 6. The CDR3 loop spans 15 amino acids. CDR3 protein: CASSYNRGPQETQYF. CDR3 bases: TGCGCCAGCAGCTACAACAGGGGCCCCCAAGAGACCCAGTACTTC. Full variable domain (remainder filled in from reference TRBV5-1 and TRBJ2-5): KAGVTQTPRYLIKTRGQQVTLSCSPISGHRSVSWYQQTPGQGLQFLFEYFSETQRNKGNFPGRFSGRQFSNSRSEMNVSTLELGDSALYLCASSYNRGPQETQYFGPGTRLLVL.

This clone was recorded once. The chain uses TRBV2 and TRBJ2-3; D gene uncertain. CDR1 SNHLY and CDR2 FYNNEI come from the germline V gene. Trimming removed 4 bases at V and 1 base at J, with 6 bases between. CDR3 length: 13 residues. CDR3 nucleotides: TGTGCCAGCAGTGGTTCGGGCACAGATACGCAGTATTTT. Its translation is CASSGSGTDTQYF. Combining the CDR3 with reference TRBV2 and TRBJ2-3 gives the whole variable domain EPEVTQTPSHQVTQMGQEVILRCVPISNHLYFYWYRQILGQKVEFLVSFYNNEISEKSEIFDDQFSVERPDGSNFTLKIRSTKLEDSAMYFCASSGSGTDTQYFGPGTRLTVL.

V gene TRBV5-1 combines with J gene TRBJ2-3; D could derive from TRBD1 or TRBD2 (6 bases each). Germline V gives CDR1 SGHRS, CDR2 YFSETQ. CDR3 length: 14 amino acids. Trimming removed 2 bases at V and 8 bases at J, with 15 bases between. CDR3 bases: TGCGCCAGCAGCTTTGACGTCGAGGGGGGTACGCAGTATTTT. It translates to CASSFDVEGGTQYF. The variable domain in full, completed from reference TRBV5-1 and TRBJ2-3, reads KAGVTQTPRYLIKTRGQQVTLSCSPISGHRSVSWYQQTPGQGLQFLFEYFSETQRNKGNFPGRFSGRQFSNSRSEMNVSTLELGDSALYLCASSFDVEGGTQYFGPGTRLTVL.

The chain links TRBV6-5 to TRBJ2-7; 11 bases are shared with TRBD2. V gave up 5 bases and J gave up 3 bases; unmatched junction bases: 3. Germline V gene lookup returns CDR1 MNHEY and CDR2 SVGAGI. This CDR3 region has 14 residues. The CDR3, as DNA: TGTGCCAGCAGTGGAGGGACTAGCGGCTACGAGCAGTACTTC. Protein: CASSGGTSGYEQYF.

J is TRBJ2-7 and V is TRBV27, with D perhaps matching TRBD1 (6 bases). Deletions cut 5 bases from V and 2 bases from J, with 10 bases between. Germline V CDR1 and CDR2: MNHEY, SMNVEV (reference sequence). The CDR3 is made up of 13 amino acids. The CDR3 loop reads CASSLKGAYEQYF. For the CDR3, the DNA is TGTGCCAGCAGTCTAAAGGGGGCCTACGAGCAGTACTTC.

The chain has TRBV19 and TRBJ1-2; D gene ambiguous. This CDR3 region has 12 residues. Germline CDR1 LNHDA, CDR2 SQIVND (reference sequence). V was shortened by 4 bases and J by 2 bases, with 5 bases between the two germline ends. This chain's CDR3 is CASSTLNYGYTF. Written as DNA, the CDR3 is TGTGCCAGTAGTACCCTGAACTATGGCTACACCTTC. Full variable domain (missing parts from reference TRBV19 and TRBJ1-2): DGGITQSPKYLFRKEGQNVTLSCEQNLNHDAMYWYRQDPGQGLRLIYYSQIVNDFQKGDIAEGYSVSREKKESFPLTVTSAQKNPTAFYLCASSTLNYGYTFGSGTRLTVV.

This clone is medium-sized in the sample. The CDR3 region has the DNA TGTGCCAGCAGTCCCCCCATCAAGGGTGGCTACACCTTC. Its translation is CASSPPIKGGYTF. This chain links TRBV6-6 with TRBJ1-2; unclear D gene. This CDR3 region has 13 residues. The germline CDR1 and CDR2 sequences are MNHNY and SVGAGI (reference sequence). Trimming left V 5 bases short and J 7 bases short, with 14 bases between.

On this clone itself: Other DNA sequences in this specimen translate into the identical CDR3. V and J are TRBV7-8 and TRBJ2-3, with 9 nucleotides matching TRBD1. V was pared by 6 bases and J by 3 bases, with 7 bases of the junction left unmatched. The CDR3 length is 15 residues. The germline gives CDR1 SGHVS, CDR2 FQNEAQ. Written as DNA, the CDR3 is TGTGCCAGCAGTTACCGGGACAGGGTAACAGATACGCAGTATTTT. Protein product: CASSYRDRVTDTQYF.

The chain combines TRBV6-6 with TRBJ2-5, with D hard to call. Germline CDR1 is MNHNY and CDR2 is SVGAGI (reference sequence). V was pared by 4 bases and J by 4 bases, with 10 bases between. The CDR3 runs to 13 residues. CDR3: CASSLSRVETQYF. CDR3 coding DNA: TGTGCCAGCAGTTTAAGCCGCGTAGAGACCCAGTACTTC.

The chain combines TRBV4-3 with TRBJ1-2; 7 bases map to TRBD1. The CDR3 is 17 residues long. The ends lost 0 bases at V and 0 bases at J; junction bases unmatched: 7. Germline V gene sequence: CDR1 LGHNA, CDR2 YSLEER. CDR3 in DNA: TGCGCCAGCAGCCAAGATAGGTTGGGGACAGCTAACTATGGCTACACCTTC. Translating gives CASSQDRLGTANYGYTF.

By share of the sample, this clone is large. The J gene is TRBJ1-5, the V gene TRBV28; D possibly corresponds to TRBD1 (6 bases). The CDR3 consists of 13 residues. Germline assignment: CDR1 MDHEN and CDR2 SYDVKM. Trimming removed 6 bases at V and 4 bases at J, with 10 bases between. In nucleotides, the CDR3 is TGTGCCAGCAGGGGGGCGCTTAATCAGCCCCAGCATTTT. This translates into CASRGALNQPQHF. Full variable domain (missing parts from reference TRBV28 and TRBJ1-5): DVKVTQSSRYLVKRTGEKVFLECVQDMDHENMFWYRQDPGLGLRLIYFSYDVKMKEKGDIPEGYSVSREKKERFSLILESASTNQTSMYLCASRGALNQPQHFGDGTRLSIL.

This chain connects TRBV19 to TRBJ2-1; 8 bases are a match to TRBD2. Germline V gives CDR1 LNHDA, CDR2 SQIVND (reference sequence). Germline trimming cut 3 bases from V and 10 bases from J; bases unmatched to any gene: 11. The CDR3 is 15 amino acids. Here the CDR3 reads CASSIRTSSLGEQFF. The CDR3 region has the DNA TGTGCCAGTAGTATTAGGACTAGCTCGTTGGGGGAGCAGTTCTTC.

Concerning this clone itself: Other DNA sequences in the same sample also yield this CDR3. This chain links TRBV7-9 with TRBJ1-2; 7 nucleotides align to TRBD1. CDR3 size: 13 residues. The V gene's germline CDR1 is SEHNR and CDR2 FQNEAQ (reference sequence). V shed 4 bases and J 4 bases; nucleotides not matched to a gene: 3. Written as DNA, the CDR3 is TGTGCCAGCAGCTCCGGGACAGTCTATGGCTACACCTTC. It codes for CASSSGTVYGYTF.

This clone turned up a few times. This chain's CDR3 is CASRPQWDWEPQHF. CDR3 bases: TGTGCCAGTAGGCCCCAGTGGGACTGGGAGCCCCAGCATTTT. The chain carries TRBV19 and TRBJ1-5; TRBD1 might be the D (5 bases). CDR3 length equals 14 residues. The V end lost 6 bases, the J end lost 8 bases, and 17 bases lay between the germline ends. The germline V gene encodes CDR1 LNHDA and CDR2 SQIVND (reference sequence).

CDR3 region: CASSQSLGNNSPLHF. CDR3 nucleotide sequence: TGCGCCAGCAGCCAATCTTTAGGGAATAATTCACCCCTCCACTTT. V gene TRBV4-3 combines with J gene TRBJ1-6; D is uncertain. V lost 2 bases, J lost 5 bases, and 10 bases lay in between. Germline values: CDR1 LGHNA, CDR2 YSLEER. The CDR3 extends over 15 amino acids.

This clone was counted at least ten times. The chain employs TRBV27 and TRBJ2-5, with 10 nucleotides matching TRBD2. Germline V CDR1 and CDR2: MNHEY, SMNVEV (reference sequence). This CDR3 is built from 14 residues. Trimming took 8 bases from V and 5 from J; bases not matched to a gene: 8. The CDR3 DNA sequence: TGTGCCAGCCATCCTAGCGGGAGTCTGGAGACCCAGTACTTC. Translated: CASHPSGSLETQYF.

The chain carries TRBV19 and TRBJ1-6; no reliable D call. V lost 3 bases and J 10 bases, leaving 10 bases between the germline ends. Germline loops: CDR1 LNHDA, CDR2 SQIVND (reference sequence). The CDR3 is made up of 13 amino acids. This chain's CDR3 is CASSIRVGSPLHF. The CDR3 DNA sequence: TGTGCCAGTAGTATCCGGGTTGGCTCACCCCTCCACTTT.